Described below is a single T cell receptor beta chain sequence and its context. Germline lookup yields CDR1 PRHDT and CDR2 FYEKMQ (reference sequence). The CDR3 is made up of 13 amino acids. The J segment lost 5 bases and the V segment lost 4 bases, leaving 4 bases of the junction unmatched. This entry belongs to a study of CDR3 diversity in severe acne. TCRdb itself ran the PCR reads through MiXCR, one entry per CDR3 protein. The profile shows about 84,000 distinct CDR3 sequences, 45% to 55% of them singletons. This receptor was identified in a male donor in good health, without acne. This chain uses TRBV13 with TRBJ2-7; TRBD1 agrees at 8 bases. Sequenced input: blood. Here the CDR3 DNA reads TGTGCCAGCAGCTGGACAGGGCGCCACGAGCAGTACTTC. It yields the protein CASSWTGRHEQYF. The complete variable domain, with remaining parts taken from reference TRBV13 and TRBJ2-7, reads AAGVIQSPRHLIKEKRETATLKCYPIPRHDTVYWYQQGPGQDPQFLISFYEKMQSDKGSIPDRFSAQQFSDYHSELNMSSLELGDSALYFCASSWTGRHEQYFGPGTRLTVT.